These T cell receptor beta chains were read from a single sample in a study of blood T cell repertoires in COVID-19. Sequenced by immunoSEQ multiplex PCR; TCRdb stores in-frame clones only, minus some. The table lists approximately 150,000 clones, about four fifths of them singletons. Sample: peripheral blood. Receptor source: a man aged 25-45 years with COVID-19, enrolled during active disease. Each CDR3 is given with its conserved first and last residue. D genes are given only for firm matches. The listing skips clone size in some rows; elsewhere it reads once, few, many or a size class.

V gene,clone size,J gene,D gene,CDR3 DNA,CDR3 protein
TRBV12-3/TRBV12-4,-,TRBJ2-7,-,TGTGCCAGCGGGCGGGACGGCACCTACGAGCAGTACTTC,CASGRDGTYEQYF
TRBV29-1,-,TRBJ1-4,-,TGCAGCGTTGTAAGCAACTCCAATTGGGAAAAACTGTTTTTT,CSVVSNSNWEKLFF
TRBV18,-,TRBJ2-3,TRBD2,TGTGCCAGCTCAGTAGCGGGACTAAACACAGATACGCAGTATTTT,CASSVAGLNTDTQYF
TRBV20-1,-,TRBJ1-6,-,TGCAGTGCTAGACAGGGATCACCCCTCCACTTT,CSARQGSPLHF
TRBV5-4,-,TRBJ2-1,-,TGTGCCAGCAGCAGCAAACAGGGAAACAATGAGCAGTTCTTC,CASSSKQGNNEQFF
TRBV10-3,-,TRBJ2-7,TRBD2,TGTGCCACCCGCGGGGGGGATGGATCCTACGAGCAGTACTTC,CATRGGDGSYEQYF
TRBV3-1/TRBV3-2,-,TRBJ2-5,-,TGTGCCAGCAGCCGTACCCGGGATTCGGCGGAGACCCAGTACTTC,CASSRTRDSAETQYF
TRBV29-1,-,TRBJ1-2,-,TGCAGCGTTGACAGGGGCGATGGCTACACCTTC,CSVDRGDGYTF
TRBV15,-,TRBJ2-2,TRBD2,TGTGCCACCAGCAGAGGGGGCGGGAGGGCGAACACCGGGGAGCTGTTTTTT,CATSRGGGRANTGELFF
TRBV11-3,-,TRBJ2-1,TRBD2,TGTGCCAGCAGTCTAGCGGGGGGTAATGAGCAGTTCTTC,CASSLAGGNEQFF
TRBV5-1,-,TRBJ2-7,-,TGCGCCAGCAGCGTTTCCAGGGAAACCTACGAGCAGTACTTC,CASSVSRETYEQYF
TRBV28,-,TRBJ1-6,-,TGTGCCAGCAGTTTACTCAGGGGTAATTCACCCCTCCACTTT,CASSLLRGNSPLHF
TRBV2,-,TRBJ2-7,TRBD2,TGTGCCAGCAGTGAAGGACTAGCGTTTTCGGAGGCCTACGAGCAGTACTTC,CASSEGLAFSEAYEQYF
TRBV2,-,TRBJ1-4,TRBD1,TGTGCCAGCAGGAGGGACAGGTCAACTAATGAAAAACTGTTTTTT,CASRRDRSTNEKLFF
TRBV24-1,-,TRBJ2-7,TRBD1,TGTGCCACCAGTGTAGGGACAGAACCCTACGAGCAGTACTTC,CATSVGTEPYEQYF
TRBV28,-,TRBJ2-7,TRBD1,TGTGCCAGCAGTCGCCTCGGGACAGGGGTAAGCGAGCAGTACTTC,CASSRLGTGVSEQYF
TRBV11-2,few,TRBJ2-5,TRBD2,TGTGCCAGCAGCTTAGGTAGCGGGAGTGTAGAGACCCAGTACTTC,CASSLGSGSVETQYF
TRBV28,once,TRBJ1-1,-,TGTGCCAGCAGTTACAGGGAGAACACTGAAGCTTTCTTT,CASSYRENTEAFF
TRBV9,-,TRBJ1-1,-,TGTGCCAGCAGCGCCTCTGGAGGGACTGGGACTGAAGCTTTCTTT,CASSASGGTGTEAFF
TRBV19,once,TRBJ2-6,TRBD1,TGTGCCAGTAGTACCCTCGGGACAGGGTGGAGTGGGGCCAACGTCCTGACTTTC,CASSTLGTGWSGANVLTF
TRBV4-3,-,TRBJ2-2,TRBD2,TGCGCCAGCAGCCAAGATCTTAGTCTAGCGGCGAACACCGGGGAGCTGTTTTTT,CASSQDLSLAANTGELFF
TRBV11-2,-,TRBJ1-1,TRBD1,TGTGCCAGCAGCAACCTCCGGGACAGGGAAACTGAAGCTTTCTTT,CASSNLRDRETEAFF
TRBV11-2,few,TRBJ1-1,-,TGTGCCAGCAGCTCCGACAGACTTTCTGAAGCTTTCTTT,CASSSDRLSEAFF
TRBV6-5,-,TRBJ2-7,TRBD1,TGTGCCAGCAGTTTCGGACAGGAGTCCTACGAGCAGTACTTC,CASSFGQESYEQYF
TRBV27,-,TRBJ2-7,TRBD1,TGTGCCAGCAGTTTACGCGGCAGGGGGCACGAGCAGTACTTC,CASSLRGRGHEQYF
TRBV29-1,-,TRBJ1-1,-,TGCAGCGTTGGAGTGCGACTACGGCCGAGCACTGAAGCTTTCTTT,CSVGVRLRPSTEAFF
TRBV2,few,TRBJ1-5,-,TGTGCCAGCCAGTGGTCATACAATCAGCCCCAGCATTTT,CASQWSYNQPQHF
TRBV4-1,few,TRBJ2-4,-,TGCGCCAGCAGCCAACCGGGGAACATTCAGTACTTC,CASSQPGNIQYF
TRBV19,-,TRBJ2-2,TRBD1,TGTGCCAGTAGTCCTGAGGACAGGGGCACCGGGGAGCTGTTTTTT,CASSPEDRGTGELFF
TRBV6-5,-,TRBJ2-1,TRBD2,TGTGCCAGCAGTTCTGTCAGCGGGGCCTACAATGAGCAGTTCTTC,CASSSVSGAYNEQFF
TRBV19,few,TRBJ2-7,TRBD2,TGTGCCAGTAGTATCAGCGGGGGGACCTACGAGCAGTACTTC,CASSISGGTYEQYF
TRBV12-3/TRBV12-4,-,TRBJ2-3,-,TGTGCCAGCAGCGCCGGTTCCACAGATACGCAGTATTTT,CASSAGSTDTQYF
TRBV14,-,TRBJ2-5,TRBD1,TGTGCCAGCAGCCAAGATGGGGCAGGGACAGGCCAAGAGACCCAGTACTTC,CASSQDGAGTGQETQYF
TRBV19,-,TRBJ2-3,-,TGTGCCAGTAGCCTAGGGGTGTTAGGAGATACGCAGTATTTT,CASSLGVLGDTQYF
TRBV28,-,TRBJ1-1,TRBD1,TGTGCCAGCAACCCCCCTCCGGGACAGTTGGAAGCTTTCTTT,CASNPPPGQLEAFF
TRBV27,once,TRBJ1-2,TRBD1,TGTGCCAGCACCCCATCGACAGGGTCAACCTATGGCTACACCTTC,CASTPSTGSTYGYTF
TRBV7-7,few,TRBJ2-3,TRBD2,TGTGCTAGCAGCCGCGGACTAGCGGGAGGTTCAGATACGCAGTATTTT,CASSRGLAGGSDTQYF
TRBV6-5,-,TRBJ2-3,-,TGTGCCACTAAAGCGACTCTATCGTCAGATACGCAGTATTTT,CATKATLSSDTQYF
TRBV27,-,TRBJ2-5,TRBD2,TGTGCCAGCACCGAAAGGCGCGGGAGCCAGAAGACCCAGTACTTC,CASTERRGSQKTQYF
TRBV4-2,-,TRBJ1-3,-,TGTGCCAGCAGCCAAGAATGGACAGACCTGAGAAACACCATATATTTT,CASSQEWTDLRNTIYF
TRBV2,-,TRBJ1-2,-,TGTGCCAGCAGTGTCGGACTAGGCTATGGCTACACCTTC,CASSVGLGYGYTF
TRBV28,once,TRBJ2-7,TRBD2,TGTGCCAGCAGTTTATCCTCCGGGGTAGCGGGAGGGCCTGAGCAGTACTTC,CASSLSSGVAGGPEQYF
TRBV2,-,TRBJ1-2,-,TGTGCCAGCAGTGGCCAGTATGGCTACACCTTC,CASSGQYGYTF
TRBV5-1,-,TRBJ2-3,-,TGCGCCAGCAGCATGGGACACAGCACAGATACGCAGTATTTT,CASSMGHSTDTQYF
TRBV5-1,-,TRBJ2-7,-,TGCGCCAGCAGCTTGGACAAAACCTACGAGCAGTACTTC,CASSLDKTYEQYF
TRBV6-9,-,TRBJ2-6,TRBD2,TGTGCCAATATGGGACTAGCGGGACCTGGGGCCAACGTCCTGACTTTC,CANMGLAGPGANVLTF
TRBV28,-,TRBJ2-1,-,TGTGCCAGCAGTTTGAGAAACCCCGAGCAGTTCTTC,CASSLRNPEQFF
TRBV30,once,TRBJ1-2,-,TGTGCCTGGAGTGTACAGGGTTTGGATGGCTACACCTTC,CAWSVQGLDGYTF
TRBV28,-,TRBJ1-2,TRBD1,TGTGCCAGCAGATCGCGGGACAGGGCTCTCTTCGGCTACACCTTC,CASRSRDRALFGYTF